The 27 T cell receptor beta chains below come from one sample, sequenced in a study of cytotoxic CD8 clonotypes in ibrutinib-treated CLL. Data came from immunoSEQ multiplex PCR; TCRdb stores just in-frame clones and leaves some out. Among over 250,000 clones listed, 76% were seen once. Sequencing used PBMCs, obtained at disease progression, from a patient treated with ibrutinib. The receptors shown here come from a human donor with chronic lymphocytic leukemia.

The rearrangement uses TRBV28 and TRBJ2-2, with TRBD2 as a possible D gene (5 bases). This CDR3 has 12 amino acids. Trimming took 6 bases from V and 4 from J, leaving 6 bases between them. Germline V gene lookup returns CDR1 MDHEN and CDR2 SYDVKM. Here the CDR3 reads CASSGITGELFF. CDR3 in DNA: TGTGCCAGCAGCGGGATCACCGGGGAGCTGTTTTTT. The full variable domain, with the rest looked up from reference TRBV28 and TRBJ2-2, is DVKVTQSSRYLVKRTGEKVFLECVQDMDHENMFWYRQDPGLGLRLIYFSYDVKMKEKGDIPEGYSVSREKKERFSLILESASTNQTSMYLCASSGITGELFFGEGSRLTVL.

This chain links TRBV4-1 with TRBJ2-7; 10 bases agree with TRBD1. This CDR3 contains 15 residues. Germline V gene lookup returns CDR1 MGHRA and CDR2 YSYEKL. The V gene end was trimmed by 2 bases and the J gene end by 4 bases; junction bases not matched to a gene: 5. The CDR3 DNA follows: TGCGCCAGCAGCCAACAGGGACAGGGGCTGTACGAGCAGTACTTC. Its protein is CASSQQGQGLYEQYF.

V is TRBV5-5 and J is TRBJ2-7; TRBD2 aligns across 7 bases. CDR3 size: 15 residues. The V segment lost 7 bases and the J segment 3 bases; nucleotides outside the gene matches: 13. Per germline, CDR1 SGHKS and CDR2 YYEKEE (reference sequence). The CDR3 region is CASLPWQGGGYEQYF. The CDR3 DNA reads as TGTGCCAGCCTCCCCTGGCAGGGCGGGGGCTACGAGCAGTACTTC.

This clone was observed a single time. J is TRBJ2-1 and V is TRBV29-1; D might be TRBD2 (7 bases). This CDR3 region has 19 residues. Germline V CDR1 and CDR2: SQVTM, ANQGSEA. With 4 bases removed from V and 0 bases from J, the gap between germline ends came to 25 bases. The CDR3 loop is CSVVGGTGKRGGSYNEQFF. In DNA form, the CDR3 reads TGCAGCGTTGTGGGGGGAACAGGGAAGCGGGGCGGCTCCTACAATGAGCAGTTCTTC.

The rearrangement uses TRBV19 and TRBJ2-2, with TRBD1 matching over 12 bases. The CDR3 extends over 14 amino acids. Looked up from germline, CDR1 is LNHDA and CDR2 is SQIVND (reference sequence). J was trimmed by 7 bases and V by 7 bases; bases with no gene match: 4. The CDR3 DNA is TGTGCCAGTACCGGGACAGGGGGCATCGGGGAGCTGTTTTTT. Its translation: CASTGTGGIGELFF.

This clone has a single count. The chain joins TRBV15 to TRBJ2-7; D unclear. V was cut by 4 bases and J by 1 base, with 23 bases left in between. Germline loops: CDR1 LNHNV, CDR2 YYDKDF (reference sequence). This CDR3 has 18 amino acids. CDR3 residues: CATSKALILGRVSYEQYF. CDR3 DNA: TGTGCCACCAGCAAGGCCCTCATACTGGGAAGAGTTTCCTACGAGCAGTACTTC.

The chain uses TRBV6-6 and TRBJ1-1; D call uncertain. Germline V lookup: CDR1 MNHNY, CDR2 SVGAGI (reference sequence). CDR3 length equals 14 residues. The V gene lost 5 bases and the J gene lost 1 base, with 11 bases spanning the gap. CDR3 sequence: CASSTWTENTEAFF. CDR3 DNA: TGTGCCAGCAGTACGTGGACGGAGAACACTGAAGCTTTCTTT.

This clone was recorded at least ten times. V is TRBV5-1 and J is TRBJ2-3; 10 nucleotides line up with TRBD2. The junction had 6 bases not matched to a gene; V was cut back by 1 base and J by 1 base. Germline assignment: CDR1 SGHRS and CDR2 YFSETQ. The CDR3 runs 17 residues. CDR3 bases: TGCGCCAGCAGCTTGAGTCGAGGACTAGCGGGCACAGATACGCAGTATTTT. This sequence encodes CASSLSRGLAGTDTQYF.

This chain connects TRBV18 to TRBJ1-5; no firm D call. The CDR3 length is 15 residues. Looked up from germline, CDR1 is KGHSH and CDR2 is LQKENI. The V end was cut by 4 bases, the J end by 3 bases, with 13 bases between. CDR3 residues: CASSHSPSLNQPQHF. The CDR3 DNA reads as TGTGCCAGCTCACACAGCCCCAGTCTCAATCAGCCCCAGCATTTT.

With respect to this clone: This same CDR3 is encoded by further DNA sequences in the sample. This rearrangement joins TRBV5-1 to TRBJ2-7; D is undetermined. Trimming removed 4 bases at V and 2 bases at J, with 10 bases between. Germline CDR1 and CDR2: SGHRS and YFSETQ. CDR3 length equals 13 residues. CDR3 residues: CASSPVGPYEQYF. CDR3 nucleotide sequence: TGCGCCAGCAGCCCCGTGGGCCCCTACGAGCAGTACTTC.

The J gene is TRBJ1-2, the V gene TRBV7-3; TRBD1 agrees at 8 bases. This CDR3 is built from 14 residues. The trim removed 3 bases at V and 2 bases at J, leaving 2 bases unmatched. Germline values: CDR1 SGHTA, CDR2 FQGTGA. The DNA for the CDR3 is TGTGCCAGCAGCTTGGGACAGGCCAACTATGGCTACACCTTC. Residues: CASSLGQANYGYTF.

This rearrangement joins TRBV29-1 to TRBJ2-1; D tentatively reads TRBD1 or TRBD2 (5 bases each). This CDR3 has 13 amino acids. Trimming removed 1 base at V and 4 bases at J, with 8 bases between. Germline V gives CDR1 SQVTM, CDR2 ANQGSEA. CDR3 sequence: CSVEGGKYNEQFF. The CDR3 nucleotides read TGCAGCGTTGAAGGGGGGAAGTACAATGAGCAGTTCTTC.

This CDR3 reads CASSERDNYGYTF. In DNA form, the CDR3 reads TGCGCCAGCAGTGAGCGGGACAACTATGGCTACACCTTC. J is TRBJ1-2 and V is TRBV10-1; a possible D gene is TRBD1 (5 bases). The CDR3 contains 13 residues. Germline CDR1 reads WNHNN; CDR2 reads SYGVQD (reference sequence). Deletions cut 2 bases from V and 2 bases from J, with 6 bases between.

The V and J genes are TRBV28 and TRBJ2-1; no firm D call. V lost 4 bases to trimming and J lost 4 bases, with 14 bases between them. The germline CDR1 and CDR2 sequences are MDHEN and SYDVKM. The CDR3 has 15 amino acids. The CDR3 nucleotides are TGTGCCAGCAGTTCTCAGGAGACATCTTACAATGAGCAGTTCTTC. Translation gives CASSSQETSYNEQFF.

In regard to this clone: Other nucleotide sequences in the sample specify the same CDR3. V gene TRBV9 combines with J gene TRBJ2-1, with 11 bases identical to TRBD1. The CDR3 is made up of 15 amino acids. Germline CDR1 is SGDLS and CDR2 is YYNGEE. V trimming: 0 bases; J trimming: 4 bases; junction bases outside the gene matches: 0. The CDR3 nucleotides read TGTGCCAGCAGCGTAGGGGACAGGGGGTACAATGAGCAGTTCTTC. It specifies CASSVGDRGYNEQFF.

This clone came up a few times. V and J are TRBV9 and TRBJ2-2, with 8 bases aligning to TRBD1. Germline V gives CDR1 SGDLS, CDR2 YYNGEE. With V trimmed by 4 bases and J by 5 bases, 7 bases remained unmatched. The CDR3 spans 15 residues. As DNA, the CDR3 is TGTGCCAGCAGCCTCAGGGGGCTAGGGACCGGGGAGCTGTTTTTT. Protein sequence: CASSLRGLGTGELFF.

This rearrangement joins TRBV18 to TRBJ2-2; 10 bases fit TRBD1. V dropped 6 bases and J dropped 3; count of bases not matched to a gene: 7. Germline V CDR1 and CDR2: KGHSH, LQKENI. The CDR3 spans 16 residues. Here the CDR3 reads CASSPRTGGYTGELFF. Here the CDR3 DNA reads TGTGCCAGCTCGCCCCGGACAGGGGGGTACACCGGGGAGCTGTTTTTT.

J is TRBJ1-2 and V is TRBV14; D remains ambiguous. CDR1 is SGHDN and CDR2 is FVKESK in the germline V gene. V was shortened by 1 base and J by 7 bases, with 19 bases between the two germline ends. This CDR3 has 16 residues. The DNA for the CDR3 is TGTGCCAGCAGCCAAGGAGCGTCATCCCGAGTCGGTGGCTACACCTTC. Protein sequence: CASSQGASSRVGGYTF.

This clone was counted only a few times. The rearrangement links TRBV4-1 to TRBJ2-1; D is perhaps TRBD2 (5 bases). Looked up from germline, CDR1 is MGHRA and CDR2 is YSYEKL. V lost 0 bases and J lost 10, with 10 bases in between. CDR3 size: 13 residues. This chain's CDR3 is CASSQDSGIEQFF. The CDR3 DNA is TGCGCCAGCAGCCAAGATTCGGGGATCGAGCAGTTCTTC.

This clone turned up a few times. The chain couples TRBV11-2 to TRBJ2-7; a possible D gene is TRBD2 (6 bases). The CDR3 runs 13 residues. Trimming left V 0 bases short and J 9 bases short, with 12 bases between. From germline, CDR1 is SGHAT and CDR2 FQNNGV. CDR3 loop: CASSLDGTPGQYF. The CDR3 nucleotides are TGTGCCAGCAGCTTAGATGGGACTCCGGGGCAGTACTTC.

The chain uses TRBV9 and TRBJ2-1, with 15 bases that match TRBD2. CDR1 is SGDLS and CDR2 is YYNGEE in the germline V gene. V dropped 3 bases and J dropped 2; count of bases not matched to a gene: 6. The CDR3 is 18 residues long. DNA for the CDR3: TGTGCCAGCAGCGAGGGGACTAGCGGGGGGCACCCCTACAATGAGCAGTTCTTC. Its translation: CASSEGTSGGHPYNEQFF.

This chain links TRBV15 with TRBJ2-7; D unresolved. CDR1 and CDR2 from the germline V gene are LNHNV and YYDKDF (reference sequence). The ends were cut back, 1 base at V and 3 bases at J, with 13 bases in the middle. The CDR3 runs to 15 residues. CDR3 region: CATSRGDPERYEQYF. Written as DNA, the CDR3 is TGTGCCACCAGCAGAGGGGATCCCGAACGCTACGAGCAGTACTTC.

This chain connects TRBV7-8 to TRBJ1-4, with 7 bases that match TRBD1. The ends lost 5 bases at V and 6 bases at J; junction bases unmatched: 9. Germline CDR1 is SGHVS and CDR2 is FQNEAQ. This CDR3 spans 15 amino acids. The CDR3 reads CASSAKGAPYEKLFF. The DNA of the CDR3 is TGTGCCAGCAGCGCCAAGGGGGCGCCGTATGAAAAACTGTTTTTT.

J is TRBJ1-2 and V is TRBV6-5; TRBD1 agrees at 8 bases. The CDR3 length is 15 residues. In germline, CDR1 is MNHEY, CDR2 SVGAGI. With 7 bases clipped from V and 5 bases from J, the junction kept 12 bases outside the gene matches. The CDR3 DNA is TGTGCCAGCAAGAAAGGACAGGGAGAATGGTATGGCTACACCTTC. Protein: CASKKGQGEWYGYTF.

The V and J genes are TRBV6-7 and TRBJ2-5; 12 bases line up with TRBD2. TRBV6-7 is reported as an ORF; its role is uncertain. This CDR3 region has 12 residues. V trimming: 9 bases; J trimming: 5 bases; junction bases outside the gene matches: 1. CDR3 loop: CASGLAGETQYF. The CDR3 DNA sequence: TGTGCCAGTGGACTAGCGGGGGAGACCCAGTACTTC.

In this sample, this clone turned up a few times. The chain joins TRBV5-1 to TRBJ1-2; TRBD1 might be the D (6 bases). Germline loops: CDR1 SGHRS, CDR2 YFSETQ. This CDR3 has 13 amino acids. Trimming cost V 1 base and J 3 bases, with 7 bases left between them. DNA for the CDR3: TGCGCCAGCAGCTTGTCAGGGGACTATGGCTACACCTTC. Translation: CASSLSGDYGYTF.

The gene calls are TRBV5-1 and TRBJ2-7, with a possible D match to TRBD1 (6 bases). The CDR3 is made up of 15 amino acids. V was shortened by 4 bases and J by 2 bases, with 16 bases between the two germline ends. The germline V gene has CDR1 SGHRS and CDR2 YFSETQ. The CDR3 region is CASSPTGGITYEQYF. The CDR3 nucleotides are TGCGCCAGCAGCCCGACAGGAGGAATTACCTACGAGCAGTACTTC.